These 10 T cell receptor beta chains share one sample of origin, sequenced in a study of cytomegalovirus exposure and HLA in healthy donors. The PCR ran on 60 Vbeta and 13 Jbeta primers. Profiled with immunoSEQ multiplex PCR; TCRdb holds only in-frame clones, not every one. Among around 100,000 clones listed, around 82% were seen once. Material: PBMCs. All receptors come from a woman between 18 and 29 years old in good health and CMV-seropositive.

The chain recombines TRBV2 with TRBJ1-2, with D unresolved. CDR1 is SNHLY and CDR2 is FYNNEI in the germline V gene. The V gene lost 4 bases and the J gene lost 0 bases, with 9 bases spanning the gap. The CDR3 length is 14 residues. The CDR3 loop reads CASSGQVANYGYTF. The CDR3 DNA follows: TGTGCCAGCAGTGGTCAAGTAGCTAACTATGGCTACACCTTC.

The chain carries TRBV6-1 and TRBJ2-3; D perhaps matches TRBD2 (6 bases). Germline CDR1 and CDR2: MNHNS and SASEGT. The CDR3 contains 14 residues. V lost 10 bases and J lost 1, with 15 bases in between. The CDR3 loop is CATSYGGRTDTQYF. For the CDR3, the DNA is TGTGCCACCTCGTACGGGGGTCGCACAGATACGCAGTATTTT.

This chain joins TRBV6-1 and TRBJ2-5; maybe TRBD2 (5 bases). Germline CDR1 is MNHNS and CDR2 is SASEGT. V lost 4 bases to trimming and J lost 7 bases, with 10 bases between them. The CDR3 is made up of 12 amino acids. CDR3 DNA sequence: TGTGCCAGCAGTGTGGTGGGAGTGACCCAGTACTTC. Translating it yields CASSVVGVTQYF.

This sequence joins TRBV5-1 and TRBJ1-2; tentative D call: TRBD1 (5 bases). V was cut by 4 bases and J by 3 bases, with 13 bases left in between. The CDR3 spans 14 residues. Germline CDR1 SGHRS, CDR2 YFSETQ. CDR3 in DNA: TGCGCCAGCAGCGACCTACAGGACCACTATGGCTACACCTTC. As protein: CASSDLQDHYGYTF. Complete variable domain (other parts from reference TRBV5-1 and TRBJ1-2): KAGVTQTPRYLIKTRGQQVTLSCSPISGHRSVSWYQQTPGQGLQFLFEYFSETQRNKGNFPGRFSGRQFSNSRSEMNVSTLELGDSALYLCASSDLQDHYGYTFGSGTRLTVV.

This clone was seen a handful of times. This rearrangement joins TRBV5-6 to TRBJ2-4; TRBD1 is a possible D gene (5 bases). The CDR3 has 14 residues. V was trimmed by 4 bases and J by 0 bases, leaving 8 bases between them. Germline V gene data show CDR1 as SGHDT and CDR2 as YYEEEE. The DNA for the CDR3 is TGTGCCAGCAGCGTGGACATAGCCAAAAACATTCAGTACTTC. It translates to CASSVDIAKNIQYF.

Only a few counts were recorded for this clone. This rearrangement joins TRBV5-5 to TRBJ2-3, with D maybe TRBD2 (5 bases). This CDR3 contains 14 residues. CDR1 and CDR2 (germline): SGHKS, YYEKEE (reference sequence). The ends were cut back, 4 bases at V and 2 bases at J, with 11 bases in the middle. The CDR3 DNA reads as TGTGCCAGCAGCGAGGGCCCGCTCACAGATACGCAGTATTTT. Protein sequence: CASSEGPLTDTQYF. The full variable domain, rest sourced from reference TRBV5-5 and TRBJ2-3, is DAGVTQSPTHLIKTRGQQVTLRCSPISGHKSVSWYQQVLGQGPQFIFQYYEKEERGRGNFPDRFSARQFPNYSSELNVNALLLGDSALYLCASSEGPLTDTQYFGPGTRLTVL.

J is TRBJ2-2 and V is TRBV7-9, with 11 bases that match TRBD2. The CDR3 is 19 residues long. From germline, CDR1 is SEHNR and CDR2 FQNEAQ (reference sequence). After removal of 3 bases from V and 0 bases from J, the junction contained 9 bases not matched to a gene. DNA for the CDR3: TGTGCCAGCAGCTTTAACGTAGCGGGGGGGATAACGAACACCGGGGAGCTGTTTTTT. Translating gives CASSFNVAGGITNTGELFF. Together with reference TRBV7-9 and TRBJ2-2, the CDR3 gives the full variable domain: DTGVSQNPRHKITKRGQNVTFRCDPISEHNRLYWYRQTLGQGPEFLTYFQNEAQLEKSRLLSDRFSAERPKGSFSTLEIQRTEQGDSAMYLCASSFNVAGGITNTGELFFGEGSRLTVL.

The chain couples TRBV7-6 to TRBJ2-2; 11 bases line up with TRBD2. V trimming: 1 base; J trimming: 5 bases; junction bases outside the gene matches: 18. Germline CDR1 SGHVS, CDR2 FNYEAQ. This CDR3 spans 21 amino acids. The CDR3 is CASSLDSFVAGGDSQTGELFF. In DNA, the CDR3 is TGTGCCAGCAGCTTAGATTCATTTGTAGCGGGAGGGGATAGCCAGACCGGGGAGCTGTTTTTT.

On this clone itself: One end of the junction varies from germline; a read error may be responsible. The chain carries TRBV7-9 and TRBJ1-2; perhaps TRBD1 as D (6 bases). Germline CDR1 is SEHNR and CDR2 is FQNEAQ (reference sequence). This CDR3 has 12 residues. CDR3 nucleotide sequence: TGTTCCAGCAGCTTAGCAGGGGATGGCTACACCTTC. This codes for CSSSLAGDGYTF.

This chain joins TRBV4-1 and TRBJ2-7, with 7 positions matching TRBD1. Germline values: CDR1 MGHRA, CDR2 YSYEKL. With V trimmed by 5 bases and J by 2 bases, 6 bases remained unmatched. The CDR3 length is 14 residues. Here the CDR3 reads CASSATGQPYEQYF. The CDR3 region has the DNA TGCGCCAGCAGCGCTACGGGACAGCCCTACGAGCAGTACTTC.